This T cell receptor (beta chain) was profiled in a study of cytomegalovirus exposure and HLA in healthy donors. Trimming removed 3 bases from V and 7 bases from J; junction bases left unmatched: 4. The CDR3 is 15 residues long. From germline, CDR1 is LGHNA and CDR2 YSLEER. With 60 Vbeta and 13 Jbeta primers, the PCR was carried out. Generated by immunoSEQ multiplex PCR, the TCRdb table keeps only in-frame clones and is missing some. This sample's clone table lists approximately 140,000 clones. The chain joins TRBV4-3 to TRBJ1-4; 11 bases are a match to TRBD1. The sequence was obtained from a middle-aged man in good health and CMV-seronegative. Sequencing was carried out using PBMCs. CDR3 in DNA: TGCGCCAGCAGCCAGACCGGGACAGGGGGTGAAAAACTGTTTTTT. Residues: CASSQTGTGGEKLFF.